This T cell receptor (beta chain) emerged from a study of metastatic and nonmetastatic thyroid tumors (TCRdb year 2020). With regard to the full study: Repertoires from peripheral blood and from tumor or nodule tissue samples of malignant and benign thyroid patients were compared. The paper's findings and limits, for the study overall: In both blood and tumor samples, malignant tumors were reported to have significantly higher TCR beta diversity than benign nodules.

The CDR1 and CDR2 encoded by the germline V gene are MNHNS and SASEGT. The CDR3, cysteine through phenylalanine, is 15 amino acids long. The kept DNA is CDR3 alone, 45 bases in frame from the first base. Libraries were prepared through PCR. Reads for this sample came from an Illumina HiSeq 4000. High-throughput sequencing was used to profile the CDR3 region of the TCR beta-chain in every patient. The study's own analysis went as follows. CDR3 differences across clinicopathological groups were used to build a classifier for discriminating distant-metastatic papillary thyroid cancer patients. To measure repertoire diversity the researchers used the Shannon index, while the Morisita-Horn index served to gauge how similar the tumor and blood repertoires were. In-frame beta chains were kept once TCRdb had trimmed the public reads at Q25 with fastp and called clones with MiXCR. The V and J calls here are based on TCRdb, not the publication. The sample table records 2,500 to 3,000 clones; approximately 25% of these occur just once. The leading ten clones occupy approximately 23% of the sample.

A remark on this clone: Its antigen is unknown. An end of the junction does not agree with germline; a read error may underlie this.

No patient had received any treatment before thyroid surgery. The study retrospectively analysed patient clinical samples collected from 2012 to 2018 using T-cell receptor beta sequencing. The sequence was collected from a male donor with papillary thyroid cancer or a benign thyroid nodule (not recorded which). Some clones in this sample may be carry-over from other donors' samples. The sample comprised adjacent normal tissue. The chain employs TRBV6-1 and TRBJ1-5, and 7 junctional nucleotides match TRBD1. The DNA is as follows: TGTGCCAGCATCCCCGGGACAGTAATCAATCAGCCCCTGCATTTT. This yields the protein CASIPGTVINQPLHF.